Below, one T cell receptor (beta chain) is given with its context. No cognate antigen has been identified for it. A read error is possible here, since a much larger clone lies one base away. The sample belongs to a study of blood T cells in healthy people across ages (dated by TCRdb to between 2014 and 2016). Regarding the complete study: Template switching captured roughly one uniquely barcoded TCR beta cDNA molecule per two T cells in model experiments. To avoid experimental bias, donors of different ages were distributed randomly across sequencing lanes. The donors were split into four age groups: young (average around 15 years), middle-aged (roughly 42), aged (roughly 60) and long-lived (82). The study analyzed two additional independent replicas of 1 million unique cDNA reads from the same blood draw for two donors, one aged 18 to 30 and one aged 80 or older. Age-related changes in TCR beta repertoire diversity were measured in the study by deep sequencing normalized with unique cDNA molecular identifiers.

V and J are truncated by 5 bases and 10 bases respectively, leaving an intervening sequence of 15 bases. From a lookup of the germline V gene, CDR1 and CDR2 are LGHNA and YNFKEQ. Including cysteine and phenylalanine, the CDR3 has 13 amino acids. This entry keeps only the CDR3 DNA: 39 bases, framed from base 1. Donors were 35 to 40 systemically healthy Caucasian individuals from Russia aged roughly 6 to 90 years. Roughly 10 milliliters of peripheral blood were drawn from each donor into EDTA-treated Vacutainer tubes. Ficoll-Paque density-gradient centrifugation was used to isolate PBMCs, with at least 6 million per sample. Total RNA, at least 6 micrograms per sample, was extracted from PBMCs with Trizol reagent. For every donor, an aliquot of PBMCs went through flow cytometry to measure the percentages of naive CD45RAhigh/CD27high T cells. Receptors were amplified or captured by 5' RACE. TCRdb records Illumina HiSeq 2500 as the sequencer. A second PCR of roughly 6 to 11 cycles was run with a J-beta primer mix and a sample-barcoded 5' primer. A unique molecular identifier was introduced onto each TCR beta cDNA molecule by a template-switch 5' adaptor carrying 12 random nucleotides. At least 2.5 million CDR3-containing paired-end reads were obtained from each sample. All of the RNA was converted into first-strand cDNA using the Mint cDNA synthesis kit, with a TRBC-specific oligonucleotide serving as the primer. All cDNA was treated with uracil-DNA glycosylase and then went through a first 18-cycle PCR with the universal primers M1SS and BC2_uni_R. The authors' pipeline ran thus. For normalization, 1 million high-quality reads were randomly selected from each sample, with every read carrying a distinct molecular identifier. Reads with shared molecular identifiers were discarded instead of being binned into consensus sequences. MiTCR, run with a Q25 quality threshold and the strictest error-elimination algorithm, handled CDR3 identification, clonotype clustering and error correction. A nonparametric unseen species model with Euler transformation was used to estimate lower-bound total TCR beta diversity. The public reads were reprocessed in TCRdb via fastp at Q25 and MiXCR, keeping in-frame beta chains. A single entry per CDR3 protein holds the most common genes and DNA from its merged rows. The V and J calls were determined by TCRdb, not by the authors. This sample holds 650,000 to 1,000,000 distinct CDR3 sequences; about 37% were observed only once. 10% to 15% of the sample belongs to the ten largest clones.

Study-wide conclusions, independent of this receptor: Total diversity estimates from one million sequenced T cells were considered lower bounds and underestimates. Conclusive comparison of naive and antigen-experienced compartments was prevented by the profiling of bulk unsorted PBMCs. Observed TCR beta diversity per million T cells fell roughly linearly with age, and a significant reduction was already apparent by age around 40. Compared with the aged group, the long-lived group had more naive CD4+ T cells, fewer expanded clones and increased TCR diversity, suggesting age selection. A strong correlation was found between observed TCR beta diversity and the percentage of naive T cells measured by flow cytometry. Because the CMV infection status of the donors was unknown, age-related changes in expanded clonotypes may potentially have been confounded.

The sequence joins TRBV4-2 to TRBJ2-1, and TRBD2 may be the D gene, going by 7 matching bases. Sequences were obtained from blood. This TCR was sampled from a man aged 18 to 29 in good health. The CDR3 sequence is CASSFPGGREQFF. The DNA reads TGTGCCAGCAGCTTCCCGGGGGGCCGCGAGCAGTTCTTC.